The 20 T cell receptor beta chains given below trace back to one sample, sequenced in a study of T cell responses to AZD1222 COVID-19 vaccine. The table came from immunoSEQ multiplex PCR; TCRdb's copy has only in-frame clones and leaves some out. The table has more than 110,000 clones, over 85% seen once; the top ten hold roughly 5%. Material: peripheral blood, obtained on day 0 of AZD1222 vaccination. The receptors were gathered from an adult in good health.

The V and J genes are TRBV5-1 and TRBJ2-3; no firm D call. This CDR3 has 14 amino acids. The V end lost 4 bases, the J end lost 5 bases, and 14 bases lay between the germline ends. The V gene's germline CDR1 is SGHRS and CDR2 YFSETQ. CDR3 protein: CASSPAELGDTQYF. CDR3 nucleotides: TGCGCCAGCAGCCCAGCCGAACTCGGAGATACGCAGTATTTT.

CDR3 loop: CASSQQGMSGNTIYF. CDR3 nucleotides: TGTGCCAGCAGCCAACAGGGGATGTCTGGAAACACCATATATTTT. V and J are TRBV14 and TRBJ1-3; D perhaps matches TRBD1 (6 bases). V lost 2 bases to trimming and J lost 1 base, with 9 bases between them. CDR3 size: 15 residues. Germline CDR1 SGHDN, CDR2 FVKESK.

The chain employs TRBV28 and TRBJ1-5; D unclear. CDR3 length equals 16 residues. V was cut by 11 bases and J by 0 bases, with 20 bases left in between. CDR1 and CDR2 from the germline V gene are MDHEN and SYDVKM. The CDR3 reads CASKSGEFYSNQPQHF. The CDR3 DNA follows: TGTGCCTCAAAGAGTGGAGAGTTTTATAGCAATCAGCCCCAGCATTTT.

This clone is a singleton in its sample. The chain combines TRBV30 with TRBJ1-3, with D maybe TRBD1 (6 bases). This CDR3 has 15 residues. Trimming pared 2 bases from V and 0 bases from J, leaving 11 bases between. The germline CDR1 and CDR2 sequences are GTSNPN and SVGIG (reference sequence). The CDR3: CAWSRGGSSGNTIYF. CDR3 nucleotides: TGTGCCTGGAGTCGGGGGGGCTCCTCTGGAAACACCATATATTTT.

Only one count was recorded for this clone. V gene TRBV29-1 combines with J gene TRBJ1-5, with D unresolved. Germline-derived CDR1 and CDR2 are SQVTM and ANQGSEA. V gave up 1 base and J gave up 3 bases, with 7 bases separating them. This CDR3 spans 13 amino acids. CDR3 DNA sequence: TGCAGCGTTGAAGTAGGGTACAATCAGCCCCAGCATTTT. Amino acid sequence: CSVEVGYNQPQHF.

This rearrangement joins TRBV5-1 to TRBJ2-5; tentative D call: TRBD2 (5 bases). Germline values: CDR1 SGHRS, CDR2 YFSETQ. CDR3 length equals 14 residues. The ends were cut back, 0 bases at V and 5 bases at J, with 11 bases in the middle. The CDR3 loop is CASSLALGEETQYF. For the CDR3, the DNA is TGCGCCAGCAGCTTGGCACTGGGAGAGGAGACCCAGTACTTC.

The J gene is TRBJ2-7, the V gene TRBV11-2; possibly TRBD2 for D (5 bases). V was shortened by 5 bases and J by 4 bases, with 12 bases between the two germline ends. CDR1 SGHAT and CDR2 FQNNGV come from the germline V gene. This CDR3 has 13 residues. DNA for the CDR3: TGTGCCAGCAGCCCCGGGATATCGTACGAGCAGTACTTC. It yields the protein CASSPGISYEQYF.

The rearrangement uses TRBV6-5 and TRBJ2-5; the D gene is possibly TRBD1 (6 bases). Trimming left V 6 bases short and J 4 bases short, with 12 bases between. Germline CDR1 reads MNHEY; CDR2 reads SVGAGI. The CDR3 is made up of 13 amino acids. CDR3 in DNA: TGTGCCAGCAGCAGACAGGAGTCAGAGACCCAGTACTTC. Protein product: CASSRQESETQYF.

The chain joins TRBV7-9 to TRBJ1-5; the match to TRBD1 covers 7 bases. CDR1 is SEHNR and CDR2 is FQNEAQ in the germline V gene (reference sequence). Trimming took 8 bases from V and 4 from J; bases not matched to a gene: 8. The CDR3 runs to 14 residues. DNA of the CDR3: TGTGCCAGCCGAGGGGGCTTGGGAAATCAGCCCCAGCATTTT. Protein sequence: CASRGGLGNQPQHF.

The chain couples TRBV11-2 to TRBJ2-1; D unresolved. V was cut by 6 bases and J by 7 bases, with 13 bases left in between. CDR3 length: 13 amino acids. Germline V gene data show CDR1 as SGHAT and CDR2 as FQNNGV. The CDR3 is CASRKEMSNEQFF. DNA for the CDR3: TGTGCCAGCAGGAAAGAAATGTCGAATGAGCAGTTCTTC. Drawing the rest from reference TRBV11-2 and TRBJ2-1, the complete variable domain is EAGVAQSPRYKIIEKRQSVAFWCNPISGHATLYWYQQILGQGPKLLIQFQNNGVVDDSQLPKDRFSAERLKGVDSTLKIQPAKLEDSAVYLCASRKEMSNEQFFGPGTRLTVL.

V gene TRBV29-1 combines with J gene TRBJ1-2; no clear D gene. The CDR3 consists of 14 residues. V shed 0 bases and J shed 7 bases, with 15 bases lying between them. The germline gives CDR1 SQVTM, CDR2 ANQGSEA. CDR3 amino acids: CSVEDLRDSGGYTF. CDR3 in DNA: TGCAGCGTTGAAGATCTCCGGGATTCAGGTGGCTACACCTTC.

This rearrangement joins TRBV2 to TRBJ2-1, with 7 bases matching TRBD1. The V segment lost 6 bases and the J segment 4 bases; nucleotides outside the gene matches: 6. The germline CDR1 and CDR2 sequences are SNHLY and FYNNEI. CDR3 size: 14 residues. The CDR3 is CASRRDSVYNEQFF. CDR3 DNA sequence: TGTGCCAGCAGGAGGGACAGTGTTTACAATGAGCAGTTCTTC.

The rearrangement uses TRBV15 and TRBJ2-1, with 13 bases identical to TRBD2. The germline CDR1 and CDR2 sequences are LNHNV and YYDKDF (reference sequence). The CDR3 is 15 residues long. The junction had 0 bases not matched to a gene; V was cut back by 1 base and J by 6 bases. CDR3 protein: CATSRGTSGGNEQFF. The CDR3 nucleotides are TGTGCCACCAGCAGAGGGACTAGCGGGGGCAATGAGCAGTTCTTC.

The V call is TRBV18, the J call TRBJ1-4; D gene unclear. Germline CDR1 reads KGHSH; CDR2 reads LQKENI. This CDR3 is built from 13 residues. V was pared by 3 bases and J by 8 bases, with 10 bases between. The DNA for the CDR3 is TGTGCCAGCTCACCCGGACGCGACGAAAAACTGTTTTTT. It is translated as CASSPGRDEKLFF.

The CDR3 spells CASSEEKWGGTSSNEQFF. CDR3 bases: TGTGCCAGCAGTGAAGAGAAATGGGGCGGGACTAGTTCCAATGAGCAGTTCTTC. The V gene is TRBV6-1, the J gene TRBJ2-1; 8 bases line up with TRBD2. CDR1 is MNHNS, CDR2 SASEGT, per germline. Losses at the gene ends were 1 base for V and 6 bases for J; bases not matched to a gene: 14. The CDR3 covers 18 residues.

The chain uses TRBV9 and TRBJ2-1; D not resolved. Germline lookup yields CDR1 SGDLS and CDR2 YYNGEE. This CDR3 comprises 12 residues. Trimming pared 1 base from V and 9 bases from J, leaving 8 bases between. In DNA, the CDR3 is TGTGCCAGCAGCGTACGAGTAAGTGAGCAGTTCTTC. Translation gives CASSVRVSEQFF.

The rearrangement joins TRBV28 to TRBJ2-1; 7 positions match TRBD2. J lost 9 bases, V lost 6 bases, and 8 bases had no gene match. This CDR3 has 13 residues. From germline, CDR1 is MDHEN and CDR2 SYDVKM. The CDR3 DNA follows: TGTGCCAGCAGACAAGGACTAGTGGGTGAGCAGTTCTTC. Translated, it gives CASRQGLVGEQFF.

V usage is TRBV19 and J usage is TRBJ2-2; tentative D call: TRBD2 (5 bases). Trimming stripped 7 bases from V and 5 bases from J, with 14 bases between. Germline CDR1 LNHDA, CDR2 SQIVND (reference sequence). This CDR3 contains 14 residues. The CDR3: CASKFEGRTGELFF. CDR3 DNA: TGTGCCAGTAAATTTGAGGGTCGTACCGGGGAGCTGTTTTTT.

The chain employs TRBV11-3 and TRBJ1-1; possible D gene TRBD1, 6 bases. V lost 5 bases and J lost 4, with 14 bases in between. This CDR3 region has 14 residues. CDR1 SGHNT and CDR2 YENEEA come from the germline V gene. The CDR3 region has the DNA TGTGCCAGCAGCCTTACAAGGGGGAGCACTGAAGCTTTCTTT. Protein sequence: CASSLTRGSTEAFF.

This chain joins TRBV3-1 (or the pseudogene TRBV3-2) and TRBJ1-2, with no clear D. The CDR3 is made up of 14 amino acids. Germline-derived CDR1 and CDR2 are LGHDT and YNNKEL (reference sequence). V was cut by 4 bases and J by 3 bases, with 12 bases left in between. The CDR3 loop is CASSPQRADYGYTF. CDR3 in DNA: TGTGCCAGCAGCCCACAGAGGGCGGACTATGGCTACACCTTC.